This TCR beta chain was documented in a study of prognosis after radiotherapy for stage I lung cancer. Findings and caveats of the study: In patients with versus without metastases, TRBV and TRBJ gene usage reportedly differed.

The TCR beta CDR3 region was amplified from genomic DNA, with two rounds of multiplex PCR being used for the amplification. Gene-specific TRBV and TRBJ primers were used in PCR round one. TCRdb redid the calling of the multiplex PCR reads with MiXCR, one entry per CDR3 protein. The table includes fewer than 40,000 distinct CDR3 sequences, 35% to 45% detected once. The CDR3 is 19 residues long. V dropped 8 bases and J dropped 6; count of bases not matched to a gene: 17. The germline gives CDR1 MNHEY, CDR2 SVGAGI. Concerning this clonotype: Its antigen is not identified. A far bigger clonotype differs at one base, so this is likely a read error.

Sequenced material: PBMCs, taken before or after stereotactic body radiation therapy (not recorded which). The clonotype comes from a donor aged 50 or older with non-small cell lung cancer. The chain joins TRBV6-5 to TRBJ2-1; 15 nucleotides agree with TRBD2. The CDR3: CASRLIGTSGRYHRNEQFF. Written as DNA, the CDR3 is TGTGCCAGCCGCCTGATAGGGACTAGCGGGAGGTACCATCGCAATGAGCAGTTCTTC.